The 28 T cell receptor beta chains presented below share a single source sample, sequenced in a study of T cells in Graves' hyperthyroidism and ophthalmopathy. RNA transcripts were the template for amplifying TCR beta CDR3 regions. The HTBI set primed first-round TCR CDR3 RT-PCR. Using its own MiXCR run on the multiplex PCR reads, TCRdb lists one record per CDR3 protein. The table has about 520,000 distinct CDR3 sequences, around a quarter seen once. The source material was blood. These receptors all stem from a woman aged 30 to 39 with Graves' ophthalmopathy.

V is TRBV6-1 and J is TRBJ1-1, with D hard to call. With 6 bases removed from V and 4 bases from J, the gap between germline ends came to 15 bases. The germline V gene has CDR1 MNHNS and CDR2 SASEGT. The CDR3 loop spans 14 amino acids. The CDR3, as DNA: TGTGCCAGCAGCTCTGGTTCCAAGAGCACTGAAGCTTTCTTT. Its translation is CASSSGSKSTEAFF.

This clonotype was seen repeatedly, ten times or more. The chain joins TRBV12-3 or TRBV12-4 to TRBJ2-5; perhaps D is TRBD1 or TRBD2 (5 bases each). The germline V and J ends were trimmed by 5 bases and 1 base, with 14 bases remaining between them. This CDR3 spans 15 amino acids. The CDR3 nucleotides read TGTGCCAGCAGTCCAATGTGGGGGATCCAAGAGACCCAGTACTTC. It translates to CASSPMWGIQETQYF.

The V gene is TRBV2, the J gene TRBJ2-5, with D perhaps TRBD1 or TRBD2 (5 bases each). This CDR3 is 14 amino acids long. The germline V gene has CDR1 SNHLY and CDR2 FYNNEI. The V end lost 10 bases, the J end lost 1 base, and 16 bases lay between the germline ends. The CDR3 here is CAINGARGQETQYF. The CDR3 DNA reads TGTGCCATTAACGGGGCCCGGGGCCAAGAGACCCAGTACTTC.

This clonotype was detected only a few times. The J gene is TRBJ2-7, the V gene TRBV6-1; maybe TRBD2 (7 bases). CDR3 length: 16 amino acids. V lost 11 bases to trimming and J lost 2 bases, with 25 bases between them. CDR1 and CDR2 from the germline V gene are MNHNS and SASEGT. CDR3 sequence reads: CARPGLGASGAYEQYF. In DNA, the CDR3 is TGTGCCCGCCCGGGCTTGGGGGCTAGCGGAGCCTACGAGCAGTACTTC.

This chain joins TRBV30 and TRBJ1-2; 9 positions match TRBD1. The CDR3 runs 14 residues. V lost 5 bases to trimming and J lost 2 bases; unmatched junction nucleotides: 6. The germline V gene has CDR1 GTSNPN and CDR2 SVGIG (reference sequence). CDR3 coding DNA: TGTGCCTGGTCCACAGGGGGCGCAAACTATGGCTACACCTTC. Translating gives CAWSTGGANYGYTF.

The chain uses TRBV4-1 and TRBJ1-1; D gene uncertain. Germline lookup yields CDR1 MGHRA and CDR2 YSYEKL. Trimming took 1 base from V and 0 from J, leaving 9 bases between them. The CDR3 has 15 amino acids. This chain's CDR3 is CASSQVRSMNTEAFF. Here the CDR3 DNA reads TGCGCCAGCAGCCAAGTTAGATCAATGAACACTGAAGCTTTCTTT.

This clonotype appeared a few times. In nucleotides, the CDR3 is TGTGCCAGCAGCTTAGGCCTCCGGGACAGGGAAGCCAACGTCCTGACTTTC. Its protein product is CASSLGLRDREANVLTF. The V gene is TRBV11-1, the J gene TRBJ2-6; 9 nucleotides align to TRBD1. The germline CDR1 and CDR2 sequences are SGHAT and FQDESV (reference sequence). Losses at the gene ends were 1 base for V and 7 bases for J; bases not matched to a gene: 8. The CDR3 is made up of 17 amino acids.

This clonotype has a count of ten or more. The V and J genes are TRBV28 and TRBJ1-1, with D unresolved. In germline, CDR1 is MDHEN, CDR2 SYDVKM. The CDR3 extends over 14 amino acids. The V end was cut by 7 bases, the J end by 1 base, with 13 bases between. In DNA, the CDR3 is TGTGCCAGCACCTTATATATCACGAACACTGAAGCTTTCTTT. Translating it yields CASTLYITNTEAFF.

This clonotype was recorded many times. A read error may explain this, as a much larger clone is one base away. The chain is built from TRBV28 and TRBJ2-7; D may match TRBD1 or TRBD2 (5 bases each). V shed 7 bases and J shed 0 bases, with 16 bases lying between them. The CDR3 is 15 residues long. Looked up from germline, CDR1 is MDHEN and CDR2 is SYDVKM. The CDR3 sequence: CASTPGTTSSYEQYF. CDR3 bases: TGTGCCAGCACCCCCGGGACGACGAGCTCCTACGAGCAGTACTTC.

This clonotype was recorded a few times. The rearrangement uses TRBV6-1 and TRBJ1-2, with a weak D call TRBD1 (5 bases). Trimming pared 7 bases from V and 4 bases from J, leaving 19 bases between. This CDR3 contains 15 residues. CDR1 and CDR2 from the germline V gene are MNHNS and SASEGT. The CDR3 bases are TGTGCCAGCACACCTAACACGCAGGGCCCCTATGGCTACACCTTC. It is translated as CASTPNTQGPYGYTF.

This clonotype has ten or more counts. J is TRBJ1-1 and V is TRBV12-3 or TRBV12-4; a weak D match, TRBD1 (6 bases). The CDR3 has 14 residues. With 3 bases removed from V and 0 bases from J, the gap between germline ends came to 8 bases. The CDR3 DNA follows: TGTGCCAGCAGTTTCACAGGGATGAACACTGAAGCTTTCTTT. Protein sequence: CASSFTGMNTEAFF.

This chain links TRBV29-1 with TRBJ2-5, with 7 positions matching TRBD1. J gave up 4 bases and V 3 bases, and 8 bases lay outside the gene matches. In germline, CDR1 is SQVTM, CDR2 ANQGSEA. CDR3 length: 14 amino acids. The CDR3 DNA reads as TGCAGCGTTGAGACGTCAGGGGGTGGAGAGACCCAGTACTTC. This encodes CSVETSGGGETQYF.

This clonotype appeared many times. V usage is TRBV27 and J usage is TRBJ1-1, with unresolved D. This CDR3 has 13 amino acids. Trimming took 8 bases from V and 6 from J, leaving 16 bases between them. Germline V gene lookup returns CDR1 MNHEY and CDR2 SMNVEV (reference sequence). The CDR3 nucleotides read TGTGCCAGCGGACCGATAAGGCTGGCTGAAGCTTTCTTT. Encoded protein: CASGPIRLAEAFF.

This clonotype was counted at least ten times. The J gene is TRBJ1-1, the V gene TRBV2; D unclear. This CDR3 has 15 amino acids. V shed 6 bases and J shed 0 bases, with 14 bases lying between them. Germline values: CDR1 SNHLY, CDR2 FYNNEI. CDR3: CASSQLDRMNTEAFF. The CDR3 bases are TGTGCCAGCAGCCAATTAGACCGGATGAACACTGAAGCTTTCTTT.

The gene calls are TRBV27 and TRBJ1-1; the D is unclear. The CDR3 length is 13 residues. Germline loops: CDR1 MNHEY, CDR2 SMNVEV (reference sequence). V gave up 7 bases and J gave up 1 base, with 10 bases separating them. The DNA of the CDR3 is TGTGCCAGCACTTTGGGCCCGAACACTGAAGCTTTCTTT. Its translation: CASTLGPNTEAFF.

A few counts support this clonotype. The chain couples TRBV18 to TRBJ1-5, with D tentatively TRBD1 (5 bases). Per germline, CDR1 KGHSH and CDR2 LQKENI. V was clipped by 2 bases and J by 3 bases, with 8 bases between them. The CDR3 is 14 residues long. CDR3 amino acids: CASSPDSPNQPQHF. The CDR3 region has the DNA TGTGCCAGCTCACCAGACAGTCCCAATCAGCCCCAGCATTTT.

V usage is TRBV20-1 and J usage is TRBJ1-1, with TRBD1 matching 9 bases. V trimming: 0 bases; J trimming: 7 bases; junction bases outside the gene matches: 6. The CDR3 runs 14 residues. Germline CDR1 is DFQATT and CDR2 is SNEGSKA (reference sequence). The CDR3 is CSAREDRGVFEAFF. The CDR3 DNA is TGCAGTGCTAGAGAGGACAGGGGCGTTTTTGAAGCTTTCTTT.

This clonotype turned up a few times. V and J are TRBV20-1 and TRBJ1-1; the D is unclear. This CDR3 is built from 12 residues. CDR1 is DFQATT, CDR2 SNEGSKA, per germline (reference sequence). The V gene lost 6 bases and the J gene lost 1 base, with 9 bases spanning the gap. CDR3 nucleotide sequence: TGCAGTGCCCTAACACCGAACACTGAAGCTTTCTTT. Its protein product is CSALTPNTEAFF.

The sample holds many counts of this clonotype. The chain recombines TRBV28 with TRBJ1-5; D is possibly TRBD1 (5 bases). Trimming pared 3 bases from V and 3 bases from J, leaving 15 bases between. The CDR3 is 16 residues long. CDR1 is MDHEN, CDR2 SYDVKM, per germline. CDR3 DNA sequence: TGTGCCAGCAGTTTTCTACGGACAAGTAACAATCAGCCCCAGCATTTT. Its translation: CASSFLRTSNNQPQHF.

The V and J genes are TRBV6-1 and TRBJ1-1; D is ambiguous. The CDR3 is 14 amino acids. Looked up from germline, CDR1 is MNHNS and CDR2 is SASEGT. Trimming pared 10 bases from V and 3 bases from J, leaving 18 bases between. The CDR3 coding sequence is TGTGCCACACTGATCAGCGGCTCGTACACTGAAGCTTTCTTT. Amino acid sequence: CATLISGSYTEAFF.

This clonotype showed up many times. The chain employs TRBV4-2 and TRBJ1-2; D possibly corresponds to TRBD1 (5 bases). Trimming shortened V by 0 bases and J by 2 bases, and 16 bases separated the two germline ends. The CDR3 covers 17 residues. Germline CDR1 LGHNA, CDR2 YNFKEQ. The CDR3 protein is CASSQDGSGKRNYGYTF. The CDR3 bases are TGTGCCAGCAGCCAAGACGGTTCAGGGAAAAGAAACTATGGCTACACCTTC.

This clonotype was picked up many times. This chain uses TRBV28 with TRBJ1-2; D not certain. The CDR3 loop spans 12 amino acids. Trimming removed 3 bases at V and 3 bases at J, with 5 bases between. Germline V gene data show CDR1 as MDHEN and CDR2 as SYDVKM. The CDR3 nucleotides are TGTGCCAGCAGTTTTGATGACTATGGCTACACCTTC. Translation: CASSFDDYGYTF.

J is TRBJ1-4 and V is TRBV6-1; D remains unclear. There are 12 residues in the CDR3. Trimming took off 6 bases at V and 9 bases at J, with 11 bases between the two ends. Germline V lookup: CDR1 MNHNS, CDR2 SASEGT. CDR3 loop: CASSSTGQKLFF. The CDR3 DNA follows: TGTGCCAGCAGCTCGACCGGACAAAAACTGTTTTTT.

This clonotype was seen repeatedly, ten times or more. V gene TRBV6-1 combines with J gene TRBJ2-7; TRBD1 agrees at 7 bases. Germline V gene sequence: CDR1 MNHNS, CDR2 SASEGT. The J segment lost 1 base and the V segment lost 6 bases, leaving 6 bases of the junction unmatched. This CDR3 comprises 14 residues. DNA for the CDR3: TGTGCCAGCAGCTCACGGGACAGATCCTACGAGCAGTACTTC. Residues: CASSSRDRSYEQYF.

This clonotype was picked up a small number of times. The CDR3 DNA reads TGTGCCAGCAGTTTAGGACAGGGTGATTGGGAGCTGTTTTTT. Amino acids: CASSLGQGDWELFF. The J gene is TRBJ2-2, the V gene TRBV28; 8 bases match TRBD1. CDR1 is MDHEN and CDR2 is SYDVKM in the germline V gene. The CDR3 consists of 14 residues. V lost 2 bases and J lost 9; bases outside the gene matches: 5.

Ten or more counts support this clonotype. V and J are TRBV20-1 and TRBJ1-3; D may be TRBD1 (6 bases). The CDR3 runs to 14 residues. Between the trimmed V and J ends, which lost 0 bases and 6 bases, there was a span of 12 bases. Germline CDR1 reads DFQATT; CDR2 reads SNEGSKA (reference sequence). The CDR3 region is CSARETGLENTIYF. The DNA for the CDR3 is TGCAGTGCTAGAGAAACAGGGTTAGAAAACACCATATATTTT.

This clonotype was recorded many times. The rearrangement uses TRBV29-1 and TRBJ1-2; no reliable D call. Per germline, CDR1 SQVTM and CDR2 ANQGSEA. CDR3 size: 14 residues. The ends were cut back, 6 bases at V and 2 bases at J, with 16 bases in the middle. The CDR3 nucleotides read TGCAGCGTCCAACCGGAACAGCTAAACTATGGCTACACCTTC. It codes for CSVQPEQLNYGYTF.

This clonotype was recorded many times. This chain joins TRBV4-1 and TRBJ2-5, with D uncertain. There are 15 residues in the CDR3. V lost 4 bases and J 2 bases, leaving 14 bases between the germline ends. Germline lookup yields CDR1 MGHRA and CDR2 YSYEKL. This chain's CDR3 is CASSRLRTVQETQYF. CDR3 in DNA: TGCGCCAGCAGCCGCCTACGGACCGTACAAGAGACCCAGTACTTC.